This TCR beta chain was sequenced for a study of blood T cell repertoires in COVID-19 (TCRdb year 2020). General notes on the study: The collaborator samples originated in the United States, Italy and Spain and spanned the acute and convalescent phases of COVID-19. The material from the prospective study consisted of cDNA or gDNA derived from T cells, B-cell-depleted T cells, or PBMCs. The dataset comprised deeply sampled blood TCRbeta repertoires from subjects exposed to, actively infected with, or recovered from COVID-19. The repertoires were made available in a free public database intended to serve as a resource for research on the immune response to SARS-CoV-2. The samples were drawn from two sources: the first 160 participants of the ongoing ImmuneRACE study, and 1,200 or so subjects contributed by 6 global collaborators. A de-identified subject ID, COVID-19 status, age in years and sex were almost always included in the sample metadata. Where available, HLA class I and class II types were taken from metadata supplied by the sample provider and were not determined by assay-based typing. Paper-wide results and their limitations: The quantity of clinical and demographic metadata differed by source and by participant and was supplied without curation.

TCRbeta CDR3 regions were amplified from genomic DNA by means of the immunoSEQ Assay, a bias-controlled multiplex PCR. As for the original processing: The number of nucleated cells in each sample was estimated from the amplification of reference gene primers within the assay. To quantify the absolute abundance of each unique TCRbeta CDR3 rearrangement, sequence reads were collapsed and filtered. Productive Simpson clonality was computed per sample as the square root of Simpson's diversity index over productive rearrangements. The immuneACCESS repertoire file appears here via TCRdb, limited to in-frame rearrangements. These files lack a portion of the clones; in checked studies, under half of the deficit traces to unresolved V genes, and the cause of the others is not known. The DNA was the basis for D and trimming; V, J and clone size are from that table. The sample table shows about 140,000 clones, and roughly four fifths are seen once. Of the sample, 4% is held by the ten largest clones.

In regard to this clone: Its antigen target is currently unknown. Base qualities are not recorded, but no much larger clone differs from it by a single base.

The collaborating institutions used their own protocols to collect whole blood in K2EDTA tubes. For TCRbeta analysis, collaborator samples were shipped as frozen whole blood, as isolated PBMCs, or as DNA extracted from either sample type. V trim: 7 bases; J trim: 2 bases; unmatched bases: 3. Spanning cysteine to phenylalanine, the CDR3 consists of 13 amino acids. Only CDR3 DNA remains: 39 bases, in frame from the first base. From the germline V gene, CDR1 is KGHDR and CDR2 is SFDVKD. This sequence was found in a woman aged 55-70 years with acute or convalescent COVID-19. Sequenced sample: peripheral blood. Rearrangement joined TRBV24-1 to TRBJ2-5; 7 of the junction bases match TRBD1. The nucleotide sequence is given as TGTGCCACCAGCGTGGGACAGCAAGAGACCCAGTACTTC. Its translation is CATSVGQQETQYF.